This T cell receptor beta chain was profiled in a study of T-cell reconstitution after alpha-beta-depleted transplantation in children. Turning to this clonotype: Its ends do not fully match the called genes, so a read error is possible.

The CDR3 consists of 13 residues. Germline CDR1 is MNHEY and CDR2 is SMNVEV (reference sequence). Using unique molecular identifiers, the investigators prepared the TCRbeta library. TCRdb redid the calling of the PCR reads with MiXCR, one entry per CDR3 protein. The sample shows approximately 510,000 distinct CDR3 sequences, around 19% of them seen only once. This clonotype was obtained from a human donor who donated a stem cell graft to a child with acute lymphoblastic leukemia. The material was PBMCs from the stem cell graft donor, obtained from the stem cell graft. This sequence joins TRBV27 and TRBJ2-7; D is perhaps TRBD1 or TRBD2 (5 bases each). Here the CDR3 DNA reads TGTGCCAGCAGTCTCCGGGACGACTACGACCAGTACTTC. Translation: CASSLRDDYDQYF.